This T cell receptor beta chain was obtained from a study of blood T cell repertoires in COVID-19. TCRdb's copy holds only in-frame clones and misses some; the assay was immunoSEQ multiplex PCR. The sample holds 250,000 to 350,000 clones, 88% seen once. While infection was still active, Seattle patients were enrolled and then followed longitudinally. Germline trimming cut 4 bases from V and 7 bases from J; bases unmatched to any gene: 10. This CDR3 region has 15 residues. CDR1 is SGHRS, CDR2 YFSETQ, per germline. J is TRBJ1-2 and V is TRBV5-1; 10 nucleotides line up with TRBD1. Sequenced input: peripheral blood. The clonotype originates from a woman in her thirties with COVID-19, enrolled during active disease. The CDR3 sequence is CASSHPDRGYGGYTF. CDR3 nucleotides: TGCGCCAGCAGCCATCCGGACAGGGGGTATGGTGGCTACACCTTC.